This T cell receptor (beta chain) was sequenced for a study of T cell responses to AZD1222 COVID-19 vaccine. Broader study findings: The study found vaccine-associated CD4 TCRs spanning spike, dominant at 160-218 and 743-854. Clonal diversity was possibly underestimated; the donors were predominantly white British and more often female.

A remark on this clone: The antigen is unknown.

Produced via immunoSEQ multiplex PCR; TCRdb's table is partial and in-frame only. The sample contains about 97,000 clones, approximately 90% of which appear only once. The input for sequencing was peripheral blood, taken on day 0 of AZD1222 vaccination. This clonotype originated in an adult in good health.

The CDR3 is CATSRDSYEGEKLFF. The DNA for the CDR3 is TGTGCCACCAGCAGAGACTCTTATGAAGGTGAAAAACTGTTTTTT. This chain connects TRBV15 to TRBJ1-4; D unresolved. The V end was cut by 0 bases, the J end by 7 bases, with 12 bases between. The length of the CDR3 is 15 residues. Germline CDR1 is LNHNV and CDR2 is YYDKDF (reference sequence).